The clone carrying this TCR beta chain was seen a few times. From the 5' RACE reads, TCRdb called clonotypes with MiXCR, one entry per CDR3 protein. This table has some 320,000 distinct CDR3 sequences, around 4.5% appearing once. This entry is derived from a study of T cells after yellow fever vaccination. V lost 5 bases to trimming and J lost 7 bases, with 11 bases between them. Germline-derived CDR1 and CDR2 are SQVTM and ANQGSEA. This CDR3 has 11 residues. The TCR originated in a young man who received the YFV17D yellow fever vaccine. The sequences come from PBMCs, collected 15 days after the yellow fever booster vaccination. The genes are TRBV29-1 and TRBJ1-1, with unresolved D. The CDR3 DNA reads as TGCAGCGTTTACCAGAAGAATGAAGCTTTCTTT. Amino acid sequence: CSVYQKNEAFF.